The 16 T cell receptor beta chains presented below share a single source sample, sequenced in a study of molecular identifiers for immune sequencing clone quantification. From the PCR reads, TCRdb called clonotypes with MiXCR, one entry per CDR3 protein. Found here are roughly 630,000 distinct CDR3 sequences, roughly 27% of them singletons; the top ten hold about 0.84%. Sequencing input: naive CD8+ T cells from blood, with Jurkat cell RNA spiked in. Subset specified: FACS-sorted CD8+CD4-CCR7+CD45RA+ naive T cells. The origin of the receptors is a human donor in good health. Some libraries in this study had Jurkat cell RNA spiked in.

This clonotype was seen more than once but under ten times. This sequence joins TRBV4-3 and TRBJ2-7, with 8 positions matching TRBD2. Germline values: CDR1 LGHNA, CDR2 YSLEER. V gave up 2 bases and J gave up 6 bases; unmatched junction bases: 9. The CDR3 contains 15 residues. Here the CDR3 reads CASSQTRGGLGEQYF. The CDR3 coding sequence is TGCGCCAGCAGCCAAACCCGGGGGGGCTTAGGCGAGCAGTACTTC.

In this sample, this clonotype turned up many times. The chain combines TRBV6-5 with TRBJ1-1; TRBD1 agrees at 10 bases. Germline-derived CDR1 and CDR2 are MNHEY and SVGAGI. V gave up 6 bases and J gave up 4 bases; unmatched junction bases: 8. The CDR3 has 15 residues. The CDR3 DNA sequence: TGTGCCAGCAGGCTGGGACAGGGGCAGGCCACTGAAGCTTTCTTT. Its protein product is CASRLGQGQATEAFF.

This rearrangement joins TRBV15 to TRBJ2-7; D unclear. V was shortened by 3 bases and J by 4 bases, with 16 bases between the two germline ends. The CDR3 covers 15 residues. The germline V gene has CDR1 LNHNV and CDR2 YYDKDF (reference sequence). CDR3 sequence (DNA): TGTGCCACCAGCAGTACTATGCCTGCATCGTACGAGCAGTACTTC. Encoded protein: CATSSTMPASYEQYF.

In its sample, this clonotype was seen many times. CDR3 region: CSASSTANYEQYF. DNA of the CDR3: TGCAGTGCTAGTTCGACGGCTAATTACGAGCAGTACTTC. The chain carries TRBV20-1 and TRBJ2-7; the D is unclear. CDR3 length equals 13 residues. The germline V gene has CDR1 DFQATT and CDR2 SNEGSKA (reference sequence). The V end lost 3 bases, the J end lost 4 bases, and 13 bases lay between the germline ends.

This clonotype occurred many times. This sequence joins TRBV6-7 and TRBJ2-2; TRBD2 matches at 8 bases. TRBV6-7 is an open reading frame whose function is uncertain. J was trimmed by 5 bases and V by 1 base; bases with no gene match: 6. CDR3 size: 16 residues. The CDR3 reads CASSYFLERETGELFF. CDR3 bases: TGTGCCAGCAGTTACTTCTTGGAGCGGGAGACCGGGGAGCTGTTTTTT.

The sample holds many counts of this clonotype. This chain links TRBV7-6 with TRBJ2-5, with 7 bases matching TRBD1. Germline lookup yields CDR1 SGHVS and CDR2 FNYEAQ. J was trimmed by 1 base and V by 7 bases; bases with no gene match: 9. The CDR3 spans 15 residues. The CDR3 bases are TGTGCCAGCAAGTCTACCCGGGACAGCCAAGAGACCCAGTACTTC. It encodes CASKSTRDSQETQYF.

This clonotype was seen a single time. This could be a read error, since a much larger clone is one nucleotide away. The chain combines TRBV28 with TRBJ1-5; 7 positions match TRBD1. This CDR3 is 19 amino acids long. Germline V gene data show CDR1 as MDHEN and CDR2 as SYDVKM. The CDR3, as DNA: TGTGCCAGCAGTTTTTTCCGTGGGACAGATTTTTATAGCAATCAGCCCCAGGATTTT. Its protein product is CASSFFRGTDFYSNQPQDF.

The chain is built from TRBV6-1 and TRBJ2-2; the D is unclear. Between the trimmed V and J ends, which lost 8 bases and 1 base, there was a span of 8 bases. In germline, CDR1 is MNHNS, CDR2 SASEGT. The CDR3 extends over 13 amino acids. CDR3 in DNA: TGTGCCAGCCATGTAGGGAACACCGGGGAGCTGTTTTTT. Its translation: CASHVGNTGELFF.

This clonotype has more than one count but fewer than ten. The CDR3 carries no conserved terminal phenylalanine or tryptophan, so it likely arises from a read error. The J gene is TRBJ2-7, the V gene TRBV9, with D possibly matching TRBD1 (8 bases). V lost 5 bases to trimming and J lost 7 bases, with 22 bases between them. Germline CDR1 SGDLS, CDR2 YYNGEE. The CDR3 extends over 15 amino acids. Here the CDR3 reads CASSNIYDRGGEQYL. In DNA, the CDR3 is TGTGCCAGCAGTAACATATACGACAGGGGAGGGGAGCAGTACCTC.

This clonotype was counted many times. The chain has TRBV12-3 or TRBV12-4 and TRBJ2-3; 8 bases are a match to TRBD2. The CDR3 consists of 14 residues. The V and J ends lost 5 bases and 4 bases, in that order; junction bases with no gene match: 5. The chain's CDR3 is CASSPGLAADTQYF. CDR3 in DNA: TGTGCCAGCAGTCCCGGACTAGCCGCAGATACGCAGTATTTT.

This chain links TRBV6-1 with TRBJ1-1; 8 bases are shared with TRBD1. V lost 4 bases and J lost 4; bases outside the gene matches: 8. The germline V gene encodes CDR1 MNHNS and CDR2 SASEGT. This CDR3 region has 15 residues. CDR3 DNA sequence: TGTGCCAGCAGTGGGACAGGGACCCGGGGCACTGAAGCTTTCTTT. Its protein is CASSGTGTRGTEAFF.

As for this clonotype: An end of the junction differs from the germline gene, which may be a read error. V is TRBV5-3 and J is TRBJ2-5; the match to TRBD2 covers 10 bases. TRBV5-3 is recorded as an ORF, its role being uncertain. The CDR3 length is 16 residues. The CDR3 region is CASSLGLAGAKEPQYF. CDR3 in DNA: TGTGCCAGTAGCTTGGGGCTAGCGGGGGCCAAAGAGCCCCAGTACTTC.

This clonotype has at least ten counts. V is TRBV7-9 and J is TRBJ1-4; D not resolved. V was shortened by 5 bases and J by 11 bases, with 12 bases between the two germline ends. This CDR3 region has 12 residues. Germline assignment: CDR1 SEHNR and CDR2 FQNEAQ (reference sequence). The CDR3 protein is CASSPPVPKLFF. As DNA, the CDR3 is TGTGCCAGCAGCCCCCCCGTCCCCAAACTGTTTTTT.

The chain couples TRBV19 to TRBJ2-7, with D unclear. V lost 3 bases and J 0 bases, leaving 9 bases between the germline ends. The CDR3 loop spans 14 amino acids. Germline CDR1 is LNHDA and CDR2 is SQIVND (reference sequence). CDR3 in DNA: TGTGCCAGTAGTATGAGTAGGAGCTCCTACGAGCAGTACTTC. Its protein product is CASSMSRSSYEQYF.

There are a few counts of this clonotype. J is TRBJ2-6 and V is TRBV12-3 or TRBV12-4; unclear D gene. V gave up 1 base and J gave up 2 bases, with 6 bases separating them. The CDR3 has 15 residues. As DNA, the CDR3 is TGTGCCAGCAGTTTAGGGGGTACTGGGGCCAACGTCCTGACTTTC. Residues: CASSLGGTGANVLTF.

Concerning this clonotype: A read error may explain this, as a much larger clone is one base away. The chain combines TRBV13 with TRBJ1-4, with D possibly matching TRBD1 (5 bases). The germline V gene encodes CDR1 PRHDT and CDR2 FYEKMQ (reference sequence). The CDR3 length is 14 residues. V lost 5 bases and J lost 10, with 17 bases in between. The CDR3 region is CASSLGRAGRKLFF. The DNA for the CDR3 is TGTGCCAGCAGCCTGGGACGGGCGGGAAGAAAACTGTTTTTT. The full variable domain, completed using reference TRBV13 and TRBJ1-4, is AAGVIQSPRHLIKEKRETATLKCYPIPRHDTVYWYQQGPGQDPQFLISFYEKMQSDKGSIPDRFSAQQFSDYHSELNMSSLELGDSALYFCASSLGRAGRKLFFGSGTQLSVL.